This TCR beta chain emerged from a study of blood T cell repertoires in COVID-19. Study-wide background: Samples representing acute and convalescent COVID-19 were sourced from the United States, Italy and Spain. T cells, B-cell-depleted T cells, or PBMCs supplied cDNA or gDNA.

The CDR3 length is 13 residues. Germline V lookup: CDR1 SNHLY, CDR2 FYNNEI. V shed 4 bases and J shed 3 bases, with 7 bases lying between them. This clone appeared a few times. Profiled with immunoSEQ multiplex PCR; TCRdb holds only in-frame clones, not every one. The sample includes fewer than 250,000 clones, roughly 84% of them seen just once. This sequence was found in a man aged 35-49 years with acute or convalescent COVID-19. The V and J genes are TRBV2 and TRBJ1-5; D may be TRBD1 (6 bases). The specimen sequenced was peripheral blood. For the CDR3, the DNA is TGTGCCAGCAGTGGGACAGCCAATCAGCCCCAGCATTTT. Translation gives CASSGTANQPQHF.